Each of the 7 T cell receptor beta chains below was sequenced from the same sample in a study of T cell responses to AZD1222 COVID-19 vaccine. Assay used: immunoSEQ multiplex PCR; TCRdb lists only in-frame clones, some missing. The table includes about 80,000 clones, around 90% detected once. Specimen: peripheral blood, collected 28 days after the second AZD1222 dose. These receptor sequences come from an adult who received the AZD1222 COVID-19 vaccine.

The chain carries TRBV14 and TRBJ2-3; D unclear. Between the trimmed V and J ends, which lost 3 bases and 7 bases, there was a span of 14 bases. This CDR3 spans 14 amino acids. Germline assignment: CDR1 SGHDN and CDR2 FVKESK. DNA for the CDR3: TGTGCCAGCAGCCAGGACCTGGCAGTGTATACGCAGTATTTT. Translation gives CASSQDLAVYTQYF.

The chain links TRBV6-5 to TRBJ1-6; a possible D gene is TRBD1 (5 bases). V was clipped by 6 bases and J by 10 bases, with 13 bases between them. The CDR3 extends over 13 amino acids. The germline V gene has CDR1 MNHEY and CDR2 SVGAGI. The CDR3 region has the DNA TGTGCCAGCAGGAGAGCAGGGAGGTCACCCCTCCACTTT. Its protein product is CASRRAGRSPLHF.

Note on this clone: At the DNA level, this CDR3 is encoded by other sequences in the same sample as well. Written as DNA, the CDR3 is TGCGCCAGCAGCTTGGGACAGGCTAACTATGGCTACACCTTC. Translating it yields CASSLGQANYGYTF. The J gene is TRBJ1-2, the V gene TRBV5-1, with D perhaps TRBD1 (6 bases). V lost 0 bases to trimming and J lost 0 bases, with 6 bases between them. The CDR3 extends over 14 amino acids. Germline loops: CDR1 SGHRS, CDR2 YFSETQ.

The chain is built from TRBV7-2 and TRBJ1-5; tentatively, D is TRBD1 (5 bases). Germline V CDR1 and CDR2: SGHTA, FQGNSA. The CDR3 loop spans 13 amino acids. Trimming pared 4 bases from V and 7 bases from J, leaving 11 bases between. CDR3 DNA sequence: TGTGCCAGCAGCTCAGGGACGGCCCAGCCCCAGCATTTT. Protein sequence: CASSSGTAQPQHF.

This rearrangement joins TRBV25-1 to TRBJ1-1, with D unresolved. The V end lost 5 bases, the J end lost 8 bases, and 9 bases lay between the germline ends. Germline CDR1 reads MGHDK; CDR2 reads SYGVNS. This CDR3 region has 11 residues. CDR3 nucleotide sequence: TGTGCCAGCAGTCGAGCAACCGAAGCTTTCTTT. Its protein is CASSRATEAFF. The whole variable domain, remainder taken from reference TRBV25-1 and TRBJ1-1, is EADIYQTPRYLVIGTGKKITLECSQTMGHDKMYWYQQDPGMELHLIHYSYGVNSTEKGDLSSESTVSRIRTEHFPLTLESARPSHTSQYLCASSRATEAFFGQGTRLTVV.

This sequence joins TRBV5-5 and TRBJ2-7; TRBD2 is a possible D gene (6 bases). Germline V gives CDR1 SGHKS, CDR2 YYEKEE (reference sequence). The CDR3 sequence is 17 residues long. V gave up 3 bases and J gave up 5 bases, with 24 bases separating them. The CDR3 nucleotides are TGTGCCAGCAGCTCGACAGATTTCGGACTATCAACTAACGAGCAGTACTTC. Protein product: CASSSTDFGLSTNEQYF.

V gene TRBV5-8 combines with J gene TRBJ1-3; D remains unclear. Trimming pared 3 bases from V and 2 bases from J, leaving 12 bases between. The germline CDR1 and CDR2 sequences are SGHTS and YDEGEE. The CDR3 length is 15 residues. The CDR3 DNA is TGTGCCAGCAGCTCGAGATCTTCACCTGGAAACACCATATATTTT. Translation gives CASSSRSSPGNTIYF.